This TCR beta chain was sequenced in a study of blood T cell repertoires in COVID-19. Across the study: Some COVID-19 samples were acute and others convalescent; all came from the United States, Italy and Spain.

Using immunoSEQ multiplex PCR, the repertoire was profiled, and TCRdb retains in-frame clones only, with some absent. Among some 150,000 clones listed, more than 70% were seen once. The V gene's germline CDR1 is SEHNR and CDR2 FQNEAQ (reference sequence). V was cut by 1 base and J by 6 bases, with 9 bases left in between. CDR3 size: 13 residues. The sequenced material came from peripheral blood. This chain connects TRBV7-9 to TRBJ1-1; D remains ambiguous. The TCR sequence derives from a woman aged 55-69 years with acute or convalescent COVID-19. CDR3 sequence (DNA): TGTGCCAGCAGCTTAGGTCTGGCAGCTGAAGCTTTCTTT. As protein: CASSLGLAAEAFF.